A selection of T cell receptor beta chains follows, all from one sample in a study of blood T cell repertoires in COVID-19. Method: immunoSEQ multiplex PCR; TCRdb's copy keeps in-frame clones and lacks some. The sample lists about 480,000 clones, 75% to 90% occurring once. Source material: peripheral blood. These receptor sequences come from a woman in her thirties with acute or convalescent COVID-19. CDR3s include the opening cysteine and the closing phenylalanine or tryptophan. The D gene is left open where the match is weak.

CDR3: CASSPREDVDGYTF
J: TRBJ1-2
V: TRBV18
D: NA

CDR3: CASSSGTSTDTQYF
J: TRBJ2-3
V: TRBV3-1/TRBV3-2
D: NA

CDR3: CASSLSSGYGYTF
J: TRBJ1-2
V: TRBV7-8
D: NA

CDR3: CASSWFRYKFRDREEGGHPQHF
J: TRBJ1-5
V: TRBV28
D: TRBD1

CDR3: CASHGGLGSPLHF
J: TRBJ1-6
V: TRBV10-3
D: NA

CDR3: CATESGTGPNQPQHF
J: TRBJ1-5
V: TRBV6-5
D: TRBD1

CDR3: CASSAGTGDNNSPLHF
J: TRBJ1-6
V: TRBV5-4
D: TRBD1

CDR3: CASSYMRSADTQYF
J: TRBJ2-3
V: TRBV6-5
D: NA

CDR3: CASRQPTPRDTEAFF
J: TRBJ1-1
V: TRBV7-6
D: NA

CDR3: CASSKGQSSYNSPLHF
J: TRBJ1-6
V: TRBV27
D: NA

CDR3: CASSQETGSSYEQYF
J: TRBJ2-7
V: TRBV4-1
D: NA

CDR3: CASSSTGLGEQFF
J: TRBJ2-1
V: TRBV9
D: NA

CDR3: CASSASSGQVSYEQYF
J: TRBJ2-7
V: TRBV7-9
D: TRBD1

CDR3: CASSFGRGRSETQYF
J: TRBJ2-5
V: TRBV5-4
D: NA

CDR3: CASSTRTSGASYEQYF
J: TRBJ2-7
V: TRBV7-3
D: TRBD2

CDR3: CASSLGGQGATGELFF
J: TRBJ2-2
V: TRBV5-1
D: TRBD1

CDR3: CASRHGQGTKNIQYF
J: TRBJ2-4
V: TRBV19
D: TRBD1

CDR3: CASEGGSGYNSPLHF
J: TRBJ1-6
V: TRBV6-4
D: NA

CDR3: CASSYRDRGNSPLHF
J: TRBJ1-6
V: TRBV4-2
D: TRBD1

CDR3: CASSMPGHRDEQFF
J: TRBJ2-1
V: TRBV19
D: NA

CDR3: CASSEPYGGPNQETQYF
J: TRBJ2-5
V: TRBV25-1
D: NA

CDR3: CASIGMRDRELFF
J: TRBJ2-2
V: TRBV5-1
D: NA